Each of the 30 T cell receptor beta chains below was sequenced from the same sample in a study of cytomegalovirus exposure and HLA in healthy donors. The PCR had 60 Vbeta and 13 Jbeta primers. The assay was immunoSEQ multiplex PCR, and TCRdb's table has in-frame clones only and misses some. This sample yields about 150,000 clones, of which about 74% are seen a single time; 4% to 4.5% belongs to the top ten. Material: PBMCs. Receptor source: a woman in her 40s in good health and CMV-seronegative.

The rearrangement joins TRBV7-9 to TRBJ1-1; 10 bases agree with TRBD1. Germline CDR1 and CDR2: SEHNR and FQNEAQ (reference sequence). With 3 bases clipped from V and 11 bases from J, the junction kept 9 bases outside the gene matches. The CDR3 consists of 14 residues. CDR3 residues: CASSFGTGEERAFF. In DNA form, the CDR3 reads TGTGCCAGCAGCTTCGGGACAGGGGAAGAGAGGGCTTTCTTT.

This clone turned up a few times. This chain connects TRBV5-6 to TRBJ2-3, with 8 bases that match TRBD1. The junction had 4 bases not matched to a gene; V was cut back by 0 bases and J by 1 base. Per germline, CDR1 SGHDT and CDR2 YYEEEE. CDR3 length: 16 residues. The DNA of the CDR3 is TGTGCCAGCAGCTTGGCCAGGGGACAGGGCACAGATACGCAGTATTTT. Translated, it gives CASSLARGQGTDTQYF.

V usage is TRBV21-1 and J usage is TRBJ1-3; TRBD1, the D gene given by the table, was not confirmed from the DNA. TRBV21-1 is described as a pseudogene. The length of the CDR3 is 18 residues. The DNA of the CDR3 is TGTGCCAGCAGCAAAAAAAATCCCCAGCAGGGTGAGGGAAACACCATATATTTT. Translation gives CASSKKNPQQGEGNTIYF.

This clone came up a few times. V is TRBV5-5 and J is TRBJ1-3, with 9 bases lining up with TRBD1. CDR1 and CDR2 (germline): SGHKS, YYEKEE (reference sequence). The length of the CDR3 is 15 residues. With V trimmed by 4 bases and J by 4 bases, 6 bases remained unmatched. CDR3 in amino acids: CASSLTGTGGNTIYF. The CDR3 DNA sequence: TGTGCCAGCAGCCTTACCGGGACAGGGGGAAACACCATATATTTT.

Here the CDR3 DNA reads TGTGCCATCAGCTTCGGACAGGGTTGGGACAATGAGCAGTTCTTC. It encodes CAISFGQGWDNEQFF. The chain couples TRBV10-3 to TRBJ2-1; 8 positions match TRBD1. CDR1 and CDR2 (germline): ENHRY, SYGVKD. This CDR3 region has 15 residues. V gave up 6 bases and J gave up 5 bases; unmatched junction bases: 9.

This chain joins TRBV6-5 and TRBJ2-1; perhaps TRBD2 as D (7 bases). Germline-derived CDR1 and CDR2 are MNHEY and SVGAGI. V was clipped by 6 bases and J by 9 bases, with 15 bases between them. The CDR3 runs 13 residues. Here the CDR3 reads CASSWGGQGEQFF. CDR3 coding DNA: TGTGCCAGCAGCTGGGGGGGGCAGGGTGAGCAGTTCTTC.

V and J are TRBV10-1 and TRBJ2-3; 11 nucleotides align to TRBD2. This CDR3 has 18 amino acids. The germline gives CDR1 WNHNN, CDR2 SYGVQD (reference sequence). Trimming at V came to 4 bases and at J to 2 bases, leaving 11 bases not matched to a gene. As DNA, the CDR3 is TGCGCCAGCAGTGGGCCCCCACTACTAGCGGGGGCCACAGATACGCAGTATTTT. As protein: CASSGPPLLAGATDTQYF.

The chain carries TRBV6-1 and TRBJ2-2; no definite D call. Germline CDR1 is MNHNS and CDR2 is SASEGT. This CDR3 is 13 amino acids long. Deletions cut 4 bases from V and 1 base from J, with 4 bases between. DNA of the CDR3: TGTGCCAGCAGTGGACAGAACACCGGGGAGCTGTTTTTT. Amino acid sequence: CASSGQNTGELFF.

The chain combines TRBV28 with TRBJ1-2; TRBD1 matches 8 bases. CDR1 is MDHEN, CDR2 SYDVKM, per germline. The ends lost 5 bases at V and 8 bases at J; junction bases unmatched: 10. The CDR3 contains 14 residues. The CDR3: CASSGAGGAYGYTF. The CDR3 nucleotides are TGTGCCAGCAGTGGAGCAGGGGGCGCGTACGGCTACACCTTC.

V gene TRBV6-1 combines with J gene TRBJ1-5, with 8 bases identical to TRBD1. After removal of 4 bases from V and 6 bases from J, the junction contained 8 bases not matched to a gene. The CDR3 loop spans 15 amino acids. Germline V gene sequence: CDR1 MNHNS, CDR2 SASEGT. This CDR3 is CASSAAGGGVQPQHF. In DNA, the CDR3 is TGTGCCAGCAGTGCCGCAGGGGGCGGCGTTCAGCCCCAGCATTTT.

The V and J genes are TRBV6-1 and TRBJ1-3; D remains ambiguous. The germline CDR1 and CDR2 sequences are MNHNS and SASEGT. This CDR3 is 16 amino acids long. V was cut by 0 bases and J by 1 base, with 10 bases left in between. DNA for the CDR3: TGTGCCAGCAGTGAAGCGTGGGCAGGATCTGGAAACACCATATATTTT. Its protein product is CASSEAWAGSGNTIYF.

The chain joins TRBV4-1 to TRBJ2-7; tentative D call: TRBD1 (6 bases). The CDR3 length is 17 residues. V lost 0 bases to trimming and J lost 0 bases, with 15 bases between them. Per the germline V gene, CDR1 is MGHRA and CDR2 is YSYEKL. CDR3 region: CASSQDPGTPRSYEQYF. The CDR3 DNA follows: TGCGCCAGCAGCCAAGATCCCGGGACACCGCGCTCCTACGAGCAGTACTTC.

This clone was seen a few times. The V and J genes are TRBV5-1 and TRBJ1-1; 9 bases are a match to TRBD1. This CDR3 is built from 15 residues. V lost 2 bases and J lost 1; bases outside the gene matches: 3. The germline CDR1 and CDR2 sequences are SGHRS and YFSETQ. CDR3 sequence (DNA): TGCGCCAGCAGCTTAACAGGGGGCGAGAACACTGAAGCTTTCTTT. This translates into CASSLTGGENTEAFF.

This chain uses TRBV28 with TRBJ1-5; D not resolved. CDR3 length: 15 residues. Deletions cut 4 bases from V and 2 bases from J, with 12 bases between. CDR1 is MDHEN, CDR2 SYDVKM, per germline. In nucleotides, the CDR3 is TGTGCCAGCAGTTGGGCCACCGAAGGCAATCAGCCCCAGCATTTT. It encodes CASSWATEGNQPQHF.

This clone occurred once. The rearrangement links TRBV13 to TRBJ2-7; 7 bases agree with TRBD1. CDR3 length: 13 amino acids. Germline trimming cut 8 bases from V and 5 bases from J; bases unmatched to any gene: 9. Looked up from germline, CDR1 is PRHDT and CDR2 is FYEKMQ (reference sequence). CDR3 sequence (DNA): TGTGCCAGCGCTCAGGACAGGTTTAACGAGCAGTACTTC. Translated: CASAQDRFNEQYF.

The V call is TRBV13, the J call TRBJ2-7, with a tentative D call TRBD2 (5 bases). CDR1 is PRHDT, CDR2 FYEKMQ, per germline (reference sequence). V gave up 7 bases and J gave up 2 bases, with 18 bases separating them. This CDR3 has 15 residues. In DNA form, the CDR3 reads TGTGCCAGCAATGATCGAGGAATCGGGACCTACGAGCAGTACTTC. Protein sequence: CASNDRGIGTYEQYF.

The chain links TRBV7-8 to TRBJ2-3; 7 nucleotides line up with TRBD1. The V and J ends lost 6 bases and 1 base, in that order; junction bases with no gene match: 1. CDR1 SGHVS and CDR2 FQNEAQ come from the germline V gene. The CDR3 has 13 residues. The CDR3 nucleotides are TGTGCCAGCAGTGGACAGGGCACAGATACGCAGTATTTT. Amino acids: CASSGQGTDTQYF.

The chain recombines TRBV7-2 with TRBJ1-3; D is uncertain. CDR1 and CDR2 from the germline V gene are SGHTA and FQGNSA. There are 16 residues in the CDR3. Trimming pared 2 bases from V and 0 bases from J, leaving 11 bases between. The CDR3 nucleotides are TGTGCCAGCAGCTTATACATTGGCACCTCTGGAAACACCATATATTTT. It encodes CASSLYIGTSGNTIYF.

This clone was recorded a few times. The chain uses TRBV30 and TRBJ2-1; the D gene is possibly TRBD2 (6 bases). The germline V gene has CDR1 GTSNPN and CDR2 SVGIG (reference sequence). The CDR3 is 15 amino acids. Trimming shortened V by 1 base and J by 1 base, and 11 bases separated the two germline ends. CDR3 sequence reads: CAWSDGGTSYNEQFF. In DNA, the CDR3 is TGTGCCTGGAGTGATGGCGGGACGTCCTACAATGAGCAGTTCTTC.

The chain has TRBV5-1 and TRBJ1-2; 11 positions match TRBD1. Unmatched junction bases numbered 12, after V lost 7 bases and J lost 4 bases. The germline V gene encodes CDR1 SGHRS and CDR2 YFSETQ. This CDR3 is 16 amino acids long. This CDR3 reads CASAPRDRGLFYGYTF. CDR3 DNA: TGCGCCAGCGCCCCGAGGGACAGGGGGTTATTCTATGGCTACACCTTC.

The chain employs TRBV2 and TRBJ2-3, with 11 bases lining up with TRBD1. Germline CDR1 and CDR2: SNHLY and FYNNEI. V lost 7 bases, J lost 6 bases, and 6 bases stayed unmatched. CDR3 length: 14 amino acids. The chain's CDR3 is CASTQDRGRDTQYF. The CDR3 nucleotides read TGTGCCAGCACCCAGGACAGGGGGCGGGATACGCAGTATTTT.

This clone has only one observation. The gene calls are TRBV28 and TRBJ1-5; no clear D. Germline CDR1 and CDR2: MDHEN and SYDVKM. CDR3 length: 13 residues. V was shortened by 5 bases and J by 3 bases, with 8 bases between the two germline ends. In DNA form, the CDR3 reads TGTGCCAGCAGTGGGAGGTACAATCAGCCCCAGCATTTT. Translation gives CASSGRYNQPQHF. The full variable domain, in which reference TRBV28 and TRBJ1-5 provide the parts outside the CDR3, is DVKVTQSSRYLVKRTGEKVFLECVQDMDHENMFWYRQDPGLGLRLIYFSYDVKMKEKGDIPEGYSVSREKKERFSLILESASTNQTSMYLCASSGRYNQPQHFGDGTRLSIL.

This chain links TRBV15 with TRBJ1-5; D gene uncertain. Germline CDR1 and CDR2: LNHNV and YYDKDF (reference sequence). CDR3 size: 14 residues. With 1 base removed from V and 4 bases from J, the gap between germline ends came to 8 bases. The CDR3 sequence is CATSRARGNQPQHF. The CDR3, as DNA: TGTGCCACCAGCAGAGCCCGGGGTAATCAGCCCCAGCATTTT.

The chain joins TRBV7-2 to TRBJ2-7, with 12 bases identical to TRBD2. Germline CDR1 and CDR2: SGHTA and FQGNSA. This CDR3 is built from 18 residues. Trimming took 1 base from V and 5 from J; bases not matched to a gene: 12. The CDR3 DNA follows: TGTGCCAGCAGCTTAGTAGCTAGCGGGAGGGCTAGGAGCGACGAGCAGTACTTC. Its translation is CASSLVASGRARSDEQYF.

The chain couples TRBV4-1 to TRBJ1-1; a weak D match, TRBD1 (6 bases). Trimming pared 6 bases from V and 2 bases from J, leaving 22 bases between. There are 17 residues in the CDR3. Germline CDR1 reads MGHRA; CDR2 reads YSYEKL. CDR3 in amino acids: CASRPAGGGWTNTEAFF. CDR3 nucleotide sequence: TGCGCCAGCAGACCAGCCGGGGGGGGCTGGACAAACACTGAAGCTTTCTTT.

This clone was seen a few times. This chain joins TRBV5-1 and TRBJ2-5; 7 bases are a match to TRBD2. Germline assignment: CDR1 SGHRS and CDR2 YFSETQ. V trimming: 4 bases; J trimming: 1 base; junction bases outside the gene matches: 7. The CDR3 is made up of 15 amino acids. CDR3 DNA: TGCGCCAGCAGCCGGGGAGGGGTAGGCCAAGAGACCCAGTACTTC. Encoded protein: CASSRGGVGQETQYF.

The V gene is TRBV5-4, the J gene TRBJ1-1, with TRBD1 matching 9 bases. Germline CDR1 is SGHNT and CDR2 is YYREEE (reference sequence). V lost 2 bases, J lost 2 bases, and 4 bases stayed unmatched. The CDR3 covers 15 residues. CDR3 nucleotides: TGTGCCAGCAGCTTCCCGGGACAGGGAAACACTGAAGCTTTCTTT. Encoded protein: CASSFPGQGNTEAFF. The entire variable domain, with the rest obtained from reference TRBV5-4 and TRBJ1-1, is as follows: ETGVTQSPTHLIKTRGQQVTLRCSSQSGHNTVSWYQQALGQGPQFIFQYYREEENGRGNFPPRFSGLQFPNYSSELNVNALELDDSALYLCASSFPGQGNTEAFFGQGTRLTVV.

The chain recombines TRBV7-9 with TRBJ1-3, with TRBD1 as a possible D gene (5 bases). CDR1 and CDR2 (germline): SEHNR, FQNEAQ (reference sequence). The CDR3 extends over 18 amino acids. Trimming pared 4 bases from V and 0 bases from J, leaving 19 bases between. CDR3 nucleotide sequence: TGTGCCAGCAGCTCAGGGAGGGGCAGCTCCCGCTCTGGAAACACCATATATTTT. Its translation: CASSSGRGSSRSGNTIYF.

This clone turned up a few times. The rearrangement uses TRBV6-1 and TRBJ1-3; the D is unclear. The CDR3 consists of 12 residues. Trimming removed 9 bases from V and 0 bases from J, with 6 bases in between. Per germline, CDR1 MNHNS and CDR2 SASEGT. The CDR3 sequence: CASRGSGNTIYF. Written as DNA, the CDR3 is TGTGCCAGTCGGGGCTCTGGAAACACCATATATTTT.

As DNA, the CDR3 is TGTGCCAGCACTCTGGGAGCTACCCCCTACGAGCAGTACTTC. It encodes CASTLGATPYEQYF. This rearrangement joins TRBV6-6 to TRBJ2-7; TRBD2 is a possible D gene (5 bases). Trimming stripped 7 bases from V and 2 bases from J, with 15 bases between. CDR3 size: 14 residues. Germline V gene sequence: CDR1 MNHNY, CDR2 SVGAGI (reference sequence).